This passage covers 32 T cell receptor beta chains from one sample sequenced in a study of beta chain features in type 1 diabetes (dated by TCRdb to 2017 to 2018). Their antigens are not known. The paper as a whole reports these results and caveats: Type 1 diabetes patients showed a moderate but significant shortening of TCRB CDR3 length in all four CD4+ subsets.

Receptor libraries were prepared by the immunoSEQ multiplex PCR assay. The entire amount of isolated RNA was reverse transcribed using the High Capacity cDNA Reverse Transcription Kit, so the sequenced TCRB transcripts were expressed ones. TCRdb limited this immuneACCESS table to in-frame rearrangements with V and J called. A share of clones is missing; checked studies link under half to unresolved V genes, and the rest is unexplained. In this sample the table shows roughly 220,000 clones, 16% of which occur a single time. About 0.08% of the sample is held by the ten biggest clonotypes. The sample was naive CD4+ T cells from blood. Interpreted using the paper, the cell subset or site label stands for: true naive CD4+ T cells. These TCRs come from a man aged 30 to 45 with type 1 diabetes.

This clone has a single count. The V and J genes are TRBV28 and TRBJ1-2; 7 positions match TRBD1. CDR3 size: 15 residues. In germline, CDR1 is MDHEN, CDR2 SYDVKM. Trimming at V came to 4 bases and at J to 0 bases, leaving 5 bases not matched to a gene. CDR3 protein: CASSWTGLANYGYTF. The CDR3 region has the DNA TGTGCCAGCAGTTGGACAGGTTTAGCTAACTATGGCTACACCTTC.

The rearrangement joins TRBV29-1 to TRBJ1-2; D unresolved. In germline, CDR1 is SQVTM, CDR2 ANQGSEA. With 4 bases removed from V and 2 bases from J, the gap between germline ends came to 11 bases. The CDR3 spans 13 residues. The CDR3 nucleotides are TGCAGCGTTGTACATACAGAGAACTATGGCTACACCTTC. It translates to CSVVHTENYGYTF.

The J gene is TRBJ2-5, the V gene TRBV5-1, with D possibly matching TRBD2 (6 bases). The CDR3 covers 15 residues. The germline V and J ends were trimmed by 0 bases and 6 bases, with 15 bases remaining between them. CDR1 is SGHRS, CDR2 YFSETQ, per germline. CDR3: CASSLAIADVKTQYF. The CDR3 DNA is TGCGCCAGCAGCTTGGCGATAGCGGACGTGAAGACCCAGTACTTC.

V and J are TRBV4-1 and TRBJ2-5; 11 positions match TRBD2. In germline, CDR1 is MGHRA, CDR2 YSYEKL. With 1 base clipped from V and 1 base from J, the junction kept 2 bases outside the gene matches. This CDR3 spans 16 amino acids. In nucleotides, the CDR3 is TGCGCCAGCAGCCAAGGTGGGACTAGCGGCCAAGAGACCCAGTACTTC. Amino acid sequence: CASSQGGTSGQETQYF.

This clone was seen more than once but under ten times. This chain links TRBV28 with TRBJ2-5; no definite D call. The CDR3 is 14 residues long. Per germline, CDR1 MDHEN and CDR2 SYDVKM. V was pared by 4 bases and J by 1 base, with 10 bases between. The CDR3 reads CASSWARPQETQYF. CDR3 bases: TGTGCCAGCAGTTGGGCCAGACCCCAAGAGACCCAGTACTTC.

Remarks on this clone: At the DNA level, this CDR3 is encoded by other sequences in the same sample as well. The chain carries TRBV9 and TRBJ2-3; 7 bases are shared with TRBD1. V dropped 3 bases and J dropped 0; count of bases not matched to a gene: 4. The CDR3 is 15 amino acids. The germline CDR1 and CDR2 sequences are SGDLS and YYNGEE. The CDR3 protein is CASSARQGSTDTQYF. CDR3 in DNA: TGTGCCAGCAGCGCCCGACAGGGTAGCACAGATACGCAGTATTTT.

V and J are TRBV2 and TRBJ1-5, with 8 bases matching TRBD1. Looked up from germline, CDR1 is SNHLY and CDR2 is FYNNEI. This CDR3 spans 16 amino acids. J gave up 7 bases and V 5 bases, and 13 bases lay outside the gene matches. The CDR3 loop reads CASSLIRTGREQPQHF. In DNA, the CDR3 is TGTGCCAGCAGTCTTATCAGGACAGGGCGAGAGCAGCCCCAGCATTTT.

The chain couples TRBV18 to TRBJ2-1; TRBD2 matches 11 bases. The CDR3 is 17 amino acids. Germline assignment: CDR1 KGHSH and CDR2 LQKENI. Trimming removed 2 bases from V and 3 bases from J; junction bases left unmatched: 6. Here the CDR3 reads CASSPGLAGFDYNEQFF. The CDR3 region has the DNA TGTGCCAGCTCACCAGGACTAGCGGGTTTCGACTACAATGAGCAGTTCTTC.

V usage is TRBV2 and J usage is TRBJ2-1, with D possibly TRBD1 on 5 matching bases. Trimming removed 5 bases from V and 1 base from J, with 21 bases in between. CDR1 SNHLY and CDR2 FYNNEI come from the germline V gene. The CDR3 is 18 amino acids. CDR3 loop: CASSRAGGAVGSYNEQFF. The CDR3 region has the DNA TGTGCCAGCAGTAGGGCAGGTGGGGCAGTGGGGTCCTACAATGAGCAGTTCTTC.

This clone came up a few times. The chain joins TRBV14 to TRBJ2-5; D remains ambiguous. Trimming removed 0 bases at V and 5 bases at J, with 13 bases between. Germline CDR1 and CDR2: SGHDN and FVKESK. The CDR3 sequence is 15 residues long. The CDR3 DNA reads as TGTGCCAGCAGCCAAGATCGTCCCCGTGCGGAGACCCAGTACTTC. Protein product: CASSQDRPRAETQYF.

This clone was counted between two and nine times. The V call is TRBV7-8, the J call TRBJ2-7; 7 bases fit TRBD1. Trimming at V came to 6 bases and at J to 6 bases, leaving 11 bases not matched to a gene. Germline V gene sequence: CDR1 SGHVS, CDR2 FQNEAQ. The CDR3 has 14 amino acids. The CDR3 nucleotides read TGTGCCAGCAGTTTCAGGGACAGTGATGTCGAGCAGTACTTC. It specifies CASSFRDSDVEQYF.

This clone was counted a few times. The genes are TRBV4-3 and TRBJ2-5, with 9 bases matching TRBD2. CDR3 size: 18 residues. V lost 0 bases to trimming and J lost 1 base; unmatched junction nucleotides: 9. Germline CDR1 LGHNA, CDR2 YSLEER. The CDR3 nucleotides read TGCGCCAGCAGCCAAGAAAAGGCTAGCGGGATGTTCCAAGAGACCCAGTACTTC. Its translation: CASSQEKASGMFQETQYF.

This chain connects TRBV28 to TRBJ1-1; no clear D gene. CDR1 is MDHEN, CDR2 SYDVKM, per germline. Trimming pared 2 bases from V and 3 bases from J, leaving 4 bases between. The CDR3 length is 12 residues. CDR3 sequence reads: CASSLGHTEAFF. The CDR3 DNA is TGTGCCAGCAGTTTAGGCCACACTGAAGCTTTCTTT.

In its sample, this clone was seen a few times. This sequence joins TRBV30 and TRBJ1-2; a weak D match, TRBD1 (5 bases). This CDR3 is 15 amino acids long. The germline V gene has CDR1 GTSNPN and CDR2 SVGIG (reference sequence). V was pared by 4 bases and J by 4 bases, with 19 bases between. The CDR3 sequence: CAWTQLGGRSYGYTF. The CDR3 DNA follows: TGTGCCTGGACACAGCTCGGGGGACGGAGCTATGGCTACACCTTC.

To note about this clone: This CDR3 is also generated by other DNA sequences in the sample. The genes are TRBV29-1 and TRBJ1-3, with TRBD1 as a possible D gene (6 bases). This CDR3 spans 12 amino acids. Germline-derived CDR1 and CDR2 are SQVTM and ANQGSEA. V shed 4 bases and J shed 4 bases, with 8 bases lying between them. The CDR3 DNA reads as TGCAGCGTTGCGGGGGCAGGAAACACCATATATTTT. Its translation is CSVAGAGNTIYF.

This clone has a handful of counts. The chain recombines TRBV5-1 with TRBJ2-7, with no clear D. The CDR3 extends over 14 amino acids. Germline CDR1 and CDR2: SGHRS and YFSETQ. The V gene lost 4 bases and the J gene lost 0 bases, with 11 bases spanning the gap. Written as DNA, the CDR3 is TGCGCCAGCAGCCCCCCTAGTTCCTCCTACGAGCAGTACTTC. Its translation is CASSPPSSSYEQYF. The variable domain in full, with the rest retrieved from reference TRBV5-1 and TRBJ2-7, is KAGVTQTPRYLIKTRGQQVTLSCSPISGHRSVSWYQQTPGQGLQFLFEYFSETQRNKGNFPGRFSGRQFSNSRSEMNVSTLELGDSALYLCASSPPSSSYEQYFGPGTRLTVT.

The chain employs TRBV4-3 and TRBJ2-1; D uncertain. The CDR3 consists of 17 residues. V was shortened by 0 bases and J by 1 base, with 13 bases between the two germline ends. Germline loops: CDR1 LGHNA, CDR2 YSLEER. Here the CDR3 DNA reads TGCGCCAGCAGCCAAGAACCGGGCCAAGGATCCTACAATGAGCAGTTCTTC. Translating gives CASSQEPGQGSYNEQFF.

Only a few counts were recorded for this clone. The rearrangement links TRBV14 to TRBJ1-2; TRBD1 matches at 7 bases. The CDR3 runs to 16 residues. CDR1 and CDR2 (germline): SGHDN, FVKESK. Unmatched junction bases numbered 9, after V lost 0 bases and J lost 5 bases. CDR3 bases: TGTGCCAGCAGCCAAGAATGGAACAGGGGCGATTATGGCTACACCTTC. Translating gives CASSQEWNRGDYGYTF. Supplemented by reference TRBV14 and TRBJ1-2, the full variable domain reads EAGVTQFPSHSVIEKGQTVTLRCDPISGHDNLYWYRRVMGKEIKFLLHFVKESKQDESGMPNNRFLAERTGGTYSTLKVQPAELEDSGVYFCASSQEWNRGDYGYTFGSGTRLTVV.

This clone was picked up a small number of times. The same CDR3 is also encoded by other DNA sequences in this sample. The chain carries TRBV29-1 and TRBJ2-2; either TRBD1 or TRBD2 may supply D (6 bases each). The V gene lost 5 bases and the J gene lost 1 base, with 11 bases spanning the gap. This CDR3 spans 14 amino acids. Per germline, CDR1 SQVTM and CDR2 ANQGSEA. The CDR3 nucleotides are TGCAGCGTTTTAGGGGGGATGAACACCGGGGAGCTGTTTTTT. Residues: CSVLGGMNTGELFF.

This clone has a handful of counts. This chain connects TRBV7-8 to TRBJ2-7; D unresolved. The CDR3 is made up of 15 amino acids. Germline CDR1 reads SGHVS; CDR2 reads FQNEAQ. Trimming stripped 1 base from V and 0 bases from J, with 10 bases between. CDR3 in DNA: TGTGCCAGCAGCTTAGGAGAGCCGTCCTCCTACGAGCAGTACTTC. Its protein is CASSLGEPSSYEQYF.

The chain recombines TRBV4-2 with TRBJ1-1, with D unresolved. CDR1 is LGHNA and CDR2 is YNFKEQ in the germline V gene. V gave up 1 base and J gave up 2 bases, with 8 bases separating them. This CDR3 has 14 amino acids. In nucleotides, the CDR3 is TGTGCCAGCAGCCAAGGGGCGGCCAACACTGAAGCTTTCTTT. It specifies CASSQGAANTEAFF.

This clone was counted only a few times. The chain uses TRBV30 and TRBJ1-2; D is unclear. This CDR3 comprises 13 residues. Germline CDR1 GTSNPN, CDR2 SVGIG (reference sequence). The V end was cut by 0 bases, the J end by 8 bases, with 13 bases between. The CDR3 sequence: CAWSVILGFGYTF. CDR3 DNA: TGTGCCTGGAGTGTAATACTTGGGTTCGGCTACACCTTC.

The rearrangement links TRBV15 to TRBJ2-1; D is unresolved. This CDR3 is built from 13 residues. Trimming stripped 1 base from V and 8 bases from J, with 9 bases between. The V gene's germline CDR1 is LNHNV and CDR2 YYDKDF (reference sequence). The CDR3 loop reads CATSRALQDEQFF. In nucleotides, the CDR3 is TGTGCCACCAGCAGAGCACTACAAGATGAGCAGTTCTTC.

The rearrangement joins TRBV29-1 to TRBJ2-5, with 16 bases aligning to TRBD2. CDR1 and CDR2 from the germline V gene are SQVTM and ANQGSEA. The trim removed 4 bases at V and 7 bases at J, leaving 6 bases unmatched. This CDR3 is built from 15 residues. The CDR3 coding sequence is TGCAGCGTTGGGGGACTAGCGGGAGGGTTTGGGACCCAGTACTTC. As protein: CSVGGLAGGFGTQYF.

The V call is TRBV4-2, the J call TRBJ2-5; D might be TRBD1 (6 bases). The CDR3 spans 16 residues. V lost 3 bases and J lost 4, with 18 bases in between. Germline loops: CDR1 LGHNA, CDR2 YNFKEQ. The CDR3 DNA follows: TGTGCCAGCAGCCATAGCAGAACAGGGATAGGAGAGACCCAGTACTTC. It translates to CASSHSRTGIGETQYF.

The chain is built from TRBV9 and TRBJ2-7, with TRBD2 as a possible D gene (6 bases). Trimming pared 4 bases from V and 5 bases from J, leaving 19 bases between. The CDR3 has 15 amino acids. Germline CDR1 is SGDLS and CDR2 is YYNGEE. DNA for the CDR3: TGTGCCAGCAGCCCCTCTGGAGGGTTATCAAACGAGCAGTACTTC. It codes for CASSPSGGLSNEQYF. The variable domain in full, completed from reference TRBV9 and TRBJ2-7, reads DSGVTQTPKHLITATGQRVTLRCSPRSGDLSVYWYQQSLDQGLQFLIQYYNGEERAKGNILERFSAQQFPDLHSELNLSSLELGDSALYFCASSPSGGLSNEQYFGPGTRLTVT.

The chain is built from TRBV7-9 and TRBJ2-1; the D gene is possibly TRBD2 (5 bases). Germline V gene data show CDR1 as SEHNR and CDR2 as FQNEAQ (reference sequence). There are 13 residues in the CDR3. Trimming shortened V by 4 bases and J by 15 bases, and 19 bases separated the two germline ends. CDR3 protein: CASSYGLWVRGFF. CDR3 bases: TGTGCCAGCAGCTACGGTTTATGGGTACGGGGGTTCTTC. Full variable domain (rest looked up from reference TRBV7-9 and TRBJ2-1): DTGVSQNPRHKITKRGQNVTFRCDPISEHNRLYWYRQTLGQGPEFLTYFQNEAQLEKSRLLSDRFSAERPKGSFSTLEIQRTEQGDSAMYLCASSYGLWVRGFFGPGTRLTVL.

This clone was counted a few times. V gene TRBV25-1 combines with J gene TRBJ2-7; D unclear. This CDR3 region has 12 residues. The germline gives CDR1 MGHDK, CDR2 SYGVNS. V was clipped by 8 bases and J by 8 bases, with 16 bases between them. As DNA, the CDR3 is TGTGCCAGCCGTAGTGGGGTTTTGCAGCAGTACTTC. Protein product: CASRSGVLQQYF.

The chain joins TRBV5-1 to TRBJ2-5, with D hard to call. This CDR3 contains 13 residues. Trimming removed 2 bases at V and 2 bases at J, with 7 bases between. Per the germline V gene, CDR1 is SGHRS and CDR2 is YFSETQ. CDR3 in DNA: TGCGCCAGCAGCTTTGACCTGCAAGAGACCCAGTACTTC. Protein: CASSFDLQETQYF.

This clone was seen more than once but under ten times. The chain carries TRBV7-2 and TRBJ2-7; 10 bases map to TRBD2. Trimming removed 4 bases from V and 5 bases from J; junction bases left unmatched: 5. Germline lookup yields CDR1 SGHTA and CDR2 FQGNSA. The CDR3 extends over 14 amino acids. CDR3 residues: CASSSWTSGNEQYF. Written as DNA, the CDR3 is TGTGCCAGCAGCTCCTGGACTAGCGGAAACGAGCAGTACTTC.

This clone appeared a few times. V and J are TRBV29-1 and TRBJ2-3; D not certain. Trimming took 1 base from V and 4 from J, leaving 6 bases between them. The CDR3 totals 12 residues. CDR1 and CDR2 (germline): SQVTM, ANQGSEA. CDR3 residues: CSVEGPPDTQYF. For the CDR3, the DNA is TGCAGCGTTGAAGGGCCGCCAGATACGCAGTATTTT.

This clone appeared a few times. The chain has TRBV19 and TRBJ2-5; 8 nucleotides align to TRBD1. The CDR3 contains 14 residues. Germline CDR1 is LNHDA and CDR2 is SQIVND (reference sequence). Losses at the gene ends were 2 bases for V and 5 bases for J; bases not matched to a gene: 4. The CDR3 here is CASSIQGARETQYF. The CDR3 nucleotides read TGTGCCAGTAGTATACAGGGGGCACGGGAGACCCAGTACTTC.